This T cell receptor (beta chain) was obtained from a study of blood T cell repertoires in COVID-19. The wider study: The cDNA or gDNA used as material had been derived from T cells, B-cell-depleted T cells, or PBMCs.

Recruitment covered 20 to 25 US areas and drew participants whose ages spanned about 18 to 100 years. Participant-reported clinical history was the basis for cohort assignment. In germline, CDR1 is MNHEY, CDR2 SMNVEV (reference sequence). V was pared by 0 bases and J by 2 bases, with 8 bases of the junction left unmatched. The CDR3 has 19 amino acids. Here immunoSEQ multiplex PCR was the method, and the copy in TCRdb shows in-frame clones only, minus some. In the table there are 62,000 or so clones, around 80% of which are singletons. Sequenced material: PBMCs or T cells enriched from blood (not recorded which). The chain links TRBV27 to TRBJ2-3; 13 bases align to TRBD2. This sequence was found in a woman in her thirties or forties with acute COVID-19. The CDR3 spells CASSLSMGLAGRFTDTQYF. The CDR3 DNA is TGTGCCAGCAGTTTATCGATGGGACTAGCGGGAAGGTTCACAGATACGCAGTATTTT.